Below, one T cell receptor (beta chain) is given with its context. Its antigen is undetermined. The junction departs from germline at one end; a sequencing error may be responsible. The data were taken from a study of T cell repertoires in cytomegalovirus infection. About the study: CMV infection plus the matching HLA type was flagged by public TCR beta signatures.

Study-wide points: Adding up the frequency of public TCR beta families identified people who carried CMV plus the relevant HLA. The ex vivo response was dominated by HLA-C-restricted CMV-specific TCR beta clonotypes.

The CDR3 is 10 residues long. Germline V gives CDR1 SGHTS, CDR2 YDEGEE. From the reads, TCRdb called clonotypes with MiXCR, one entry per CDR3 protein. In the table there are about 250,000 distinct CDR3 sequences, around 15% of which are singletons. The chain has TRBV5-8 and TRBJ1-3; D gene unclear. The receptor's source is a human donor in good health (CMV status not recorded). Some clones in this sample may be carry-over from other donors' samples. Sequencing used CD8+ T cells from PBMCs. The CDR3 coding sequence is TGTGCCAGCAGCCTCACCTTGGGCGGTTTT. Protein product: CASSLTLGGF.